This T cell receptor beta chain is drawn from a study of T-cell reconstitution after alpha-beta-depleted transplantation in children. General study results and limits: Hyperexpanded clones declined; after one year, newly produced T cells mostly supplied diversity. The study traced high day-60 TCRbeta diversity in some patients to surviving recipient T cells and thymic progenitors. Reportedly, only several hundred clones from non-depleted graft cells drove alpha-beta T-cell counts at about two months.

In its sample, this clonotype was seen a few times. Its antigen is currently unknown. Preparing the TCRbeta library involved the use of unique molecular identifiers. One entry per CDR3 protein, called by TCRdb with MiXCR from the PCR reads. This sample has a few hundred thousand distinct CDR3 sequences, with about 7% found just once. This CDR3 comprises 16 residues. Germline assignment: CDR1 SGHDT and CDR2 YYEEEE. V lost 0 bases, J lost 4 bases, and 7 bases stayed unmatched. This receptor was obtained from a boy aged 2 to 9 with acute lymphoblastic leukemia, due to receive a stem cell transplant. The rearrangement links TRBV5-6 to TRBJ2-1; 7 positions agree with TRBD1. Source: PBMCs, taken before TCRalphabeta/CD19-depleted stem cell transplant. CDR3 sequence reads: CASSLALQGSYNEQFF. In DNA form, the CDR3 reads TGTGCCAGCAGCTTGGCCTTACAGGGGAGTTACAATGAGCAGTTCTTC.